The 28 T cell receptor beta chains below all came from one sample that was sequenced in a study of T cell changes during pregnancy in multiple sclerosis. Using immunoSEQ multiplex PCR, the repertoire was profiled, and TCRdb retains in-frame clones only, with some absent. The table includes tens of thousands of clones, 92% detected once. The specimen comprised CD4+ T cells from peripheral blood mononuclear cells, sampled after pregnancy. Every receptor here comes from a female donor with multiple sclerosis, enrolled in a pregnancy study.

In DNA form, the CDR3 reads TGTGCCAGCAGTTACGGGTTAGGAGTAAACACTGAAGCTTTCTTT. Residues: CASSYGLGVNTEAFF. This rearrangement joins TRBV6-6 to TRBJ1-1, with unresolved D. CDR3 length equals 15 residues. The V end was cut by 2 bases, the J end by 2 bases, with 12 bases between. CDR1 and CDR2 (germline): MNHNY, SVGAGI (reference sequence).

The chain uses TRBV2 and TRBJ1-5; 10 positions match TRBD1. Germline V gene sequence: CDR1 SNHLY, CDR2 FYNNEI. V shed 4 bases, J shed 8 bases, and the junction held 5 bases outside the gene matches. The length of the CDR3 is 14 residues. CDR3 region: CASSGDRGLEPQHF. The DNA for the CDR3 is TGTGCCAGCAGTGGGGACAGGGGTTTAGAGCCCCAGCATTTT.

This clone was seen just once. The chain employs TRBV23-1 and TRBJ2-5, with D perhaps matching TRBD2 (5 bases). TRBV23-1 is an ORF for which the function is uncertain. Between the trimmed V and J ends, which lost 0 bases and 5 bases, there was a span of 31 bases. This CDR3 comprises 21 residues. The chain's CDR3 is CASSQSGLSGKIGNDRETQYF. CDR3 coding DNA: TGCGCCAGCAGTCAATCTGGCCTTTCGGGGAAGATAGGGAATGATCGGGAGACCCAGTACTTC.

J is TRBJ1-1 and V is TRBV7-8; D remains ambiguous. This CDR3 comprises 16 residues. Trimming cost V 3 bases and J 6 bases, with 20 bases left between them. The germline V gene has CDR1 SGHVS and CDR2 FQNEAQ. The CDR3 nucleotides are TGTGCCAGCAGCTTTAAAGGCCCCTCTTCCGGGGCTGAAGCTTTCTTT. It yields the protein CASSFKGPSSGAEAFF.

In nucleotides, the CDR3 is TGTGCCAGCTCTCCTTACCCAGAGGGAGCGAACACCGGGGAGCTGTTTTTT. This gives the protein CASSPYPEGANTGELFF. This sequence joins TRBV18 and TRBJ2-2, with D possibly being TRBD2 (5 bases). CDR1 is KGHSH and CDR2 is LQKENI in the germline V gene. This CDR3 is 17 amino acids long. Trimming removed 6 bases at V and 0 bases at J, with 17 bases between.

The gene calls are TRBV11-3 and TRBJ2-7; D is undetermined. V dropped 4 bases and J dropped 7 bases, with 20 bases sitting between them. In germline, CDR1 is SGHNT, CDR2 YENEEA. CDR3 length: 15 amino acids. CDR3 sequence: CASSSRRLPSEEQYF. CDR3 in DNA: TGTGCCAGCAGCTCCCGGCGATTACCCTCGGAGGAGCAGTACTTC. Drawing the rest from reference TRBV11-3 and TRBJ2-7, the complete variable domain is EAGVVQSPRYKIIEKKQPVAFWCNPISGHNTLYWYLQNLGQGPELLIRYENEEAVDDSQLPKDRFSAERLKGVDSTLKIQPAELGDSAVYLCASSSRRLPSEEQYFGPGTRLTVT.

The rearrangement uses TRBV5-6 and TRBJ1-5; possible D gene TRBD1, 6 bases. Germline V gene lookup returns CDR1 SGHDT and CDR2 YYEEEE. V dropped 3 bases and J dropped 0 bases, with 13 bases sitting between them. This CDR3 comprises 16 residues. CDR3 amino acids: CASSSNSGDSNQPQHF. The CDR3 DNA reads as TGTGCCAGCAGCTCAAATTCAGGGGATAGCAATCAGCCCCAGCATTTT.

This clone was seen a handful of times. The J gene is TRBJ1-6, the V gene TRBV19, with TRBD1 matching over 10 bases. V shed 5 bases and J 7 bases; nucleotides not matched to a gene: 8. The germline gives CDR1 LNHDA, CDR2 SQIVND (reference sequence). The CDR3 contains 16 residues. The chain's CDR3 is CASSRGTGAKNSPLHF. CDR3 sequence (DNA): TGTGCCAGTAGTCGGGGGACAGGGGCGAAAAATTCACCCCTCCACTTT.

This chain joins TRBV6-6 and TRBJ2-1; TRBD1 might be the D (6 bases). The germline gives CDR1 MNHNY, CDR2 SVGAGI (reference sequence). V gave up 5 bases and J gave up 5 bases, with 19 bases separating them. This CDR3 has 16 amino acids. This CDR3 is CASSRPRGSGNNEQFF. CDR3 bases: TGTGCCAGCAGTCGACCTAGGGGGAGTGGCAACAATGAGCAGTTCTTC.

This clone was counted a few times. The V gene is TRBV4-1, the J gene TRBJ2-2; perhaps TRBD2 as D (5 bases). V was pared by 2 bases and J by 4 bases, with 11 bases between. This CDR3 comprises 15 residues. Per the germline V gene, CDR1 is MGHRA and CDR2 is YSYEKL. CDR3 DNA: TGCGCCAGCAGCCAACTAATAGGAGGCACCGGGGAGCTGTTTTTT. As protein: CASSQLIGGTGELFF.

V and J are TRBV2 and TRBJ2-5; the D gene is possibly TRBD2 (6 bases). CDR3 length equals 18 residues. V lost 7 bases to trimming and J lost 4 bases, with 28 bases between them. Per germline, CDR1 SNHLY and CDR2 FYNNEI. The CDR3 sequence is CASTLGGASVVSLETQYF. Here the CDR3 DNA reads TGTGCCAGCACCCTCGGCGGGGCTAGCGTTGTTTCGTTAGAGACCCAGTACTTC. Using reference TRBV2 and TRBJ2-5 for the parts outside the CDR3, the full variable domain is EPEVTQTPSHQVTQMGQEVILRCVPISNHLYFYWYRQILGQKVEFLVSFYNNEISEKSEIFDDQFSVERPDGSNFTLKIRSTKLEDSAMYFCASTLGGASVVSLETQYFGPGTRLLVL.

This clone was detected once. The rearrangement uses TRBV6-1 and TRBJ1-1; no clear D gene. Germline V gives CDR1 MNHNS, CDR2 SASEGT. The CDR3 extends over 12 amino acids. Trimming took off 4 bases at V and 10 bases at J, with 13 bases between the two ends. CDR3 bases: TGTGCCAGCAGTGCTTCCTTCGGAGGAGCTTTCTTT. It specifies CASSASFGGAFF.

The chain uses TRBV4-1 and TRBJ2-2; D is unresolved. Per germline, CDR1 MGHRA and CDR2 YSYEKL. The CDR3 consists of 15 residues. V lost 0 bases and J 7 bases, leaving 12 bases between the germline ends. The CDR3 DNA is TGCGCCAGCAGCCAAGACAGGATCCAGAACGGGGAGCTGTTTTTT. Its translation is CASSQDRIQNGELFF.

The V and J genes are TRBV29-1 and TRBJ1-2, with a tentative D call TRBD1 (5 bases). This CDR3 is 14 amino acids long. V dropped 0 bases and J dropped 5 bases, with 13 bases sitting between them. Germline CDR1 reads SQVTM; CDR2 reads ANQGSEA. The CDR3 loop reads CSVEDTGLSYGYTF. The CDR3 bases are TGCAGCGTTGAAGATACAGGTCTTTCGTATGGCTACACCTTC. Filled out from reference TRBV29-1 and TRBJ1-2, the complete variable domain reads SAVISQKPSRDICQRGTSLTIQCQVDSQVTMMFWYRQQPGQSLTLIATANQGSEATYESGFVIDKFPISRPNLTFSTLTVSNMSPEDSSIYLCSVEDTGLSYGYTFGSGTRLTVV.

This chain links TRBV6-5 with TRBJ1-3, with a weak D call TRBD1 (5 bases). V was trimmed by 2 bases and J by 1 base, leaving 9 bases between them. Germline V CDR1 and CDR2: MNHEY, SVGAGI. This CDR3 has 15 residues. The CDR3 is CASSYRGRSGNTIYF. The CDR3 region has the DNA TGTGCCAGCAGTTACCGGGGGAGGTCTGGAAACACCATATATTTT.

The chain joins TRBV21-1 to TRBJ2-1; the table's D call, TRBD2, has no DNA check behind it. TRBV21-1 is shown as a pseudogene. The CDR3 extends over 13 amino acids. The CDR3 DNA reads as TGTGCCAGCAGCAAATGCGTCGGGGGAAGGCAGTTCTTC. Its translation is CASSKCVGGRQFF.

This clone was counted a few times. The CDR3 sequence is CASSLTGGERSEQFF. CDR3 bases: TGTGCCAGCAGCCTGACAGGGGGCGAAAGATCTGAGCAGTTCTTC. The chain couples TRBV7-3 to TRBJ2-1, with 10 nucleotides matching TRBD1. CDR3 length equals 15 residues. V shed 5 bases, J shed 9 bases, and the junction held 10 bases outside the gene matches. Germline V gives CDR1 SGHTA, CDR2 FQGTGA.

This chain joins TRBV12-5 and TRBJ2-1; weak D call: TRBD2 (6 bases). The CDR3 is made up of 16 amino acids. CDR1 is LGHNT, CDR2 FRNRAP, per germline. V dropped 0 bases and J dropped 8 bases, with 17 bases sitting between them. CDR3 in amino acids: CASGLVPGVGTDEQFF. Written as DNA, the CDR3 is TGTGCTAGTGGTTTGGTACCGGGAGTGGGGACGGATGAGCAGTTCTTC.

The chain employs TRBV5-8 and TRBJ1-1; no firm D call. The germline V and J ends were trimmed by 4 bases and 5 bases, with 18 bases remaining between them. Germline loops: CDR1 SGHTS, CDR2 YDEGEE. There are 15 residues in the CDR3. DNA for the CDR3: TGTGCCAGCAGCGGGCCCGGGAGGTTGGGGACTGAAGCTTTCTTT. This gives the protein CASSGPGRLGTEAFF.

This rearrangement joins TRBV9 to TRBJ2-2; 10 bases are a match to TRBD2. The ends lost 2 bases at V and 6 bases at J; junction bases unmatched: 7. This CDR3 has 16 amino acids. CDR1 and CDR2 from the germline V gene are SGDLS and YYNGEE. The CDR3 DNA reads as TGTGCCAGCAGCGTTCGGCTAGCGGGAGTAGCCGGGGAGCTGTTTTTT. Its translation: CASSVRLAGVAGELFF.

J is TRBJ2-1 and V is TRBV5-1; 8 nucleotides align to TRBD2. The germline gives CDR1 SGHRS, CDR2 YFSETQ. The CDR3 sequence is 16 residues long. J gave up 3 bases and V 4 bases, and 9 bases lay outside the gene matches. For the CDR3, the DNA is TGCGCCAGCAGCCTGACCCTAGCGGGCCTCTACAATGAGCAGTTCTTC. It yields the protein CASSLTLAGLYNEQFF.

The J gene is TRBJ2-7, the V gene TRBV11-2, with 12 bases matching TRBD2. Trimming at V came to 4 bases and at J to 0 bases, leaving 4 bases not matched to a gene. The CDR3 contains 16 residues. Germline CDR1 and CDR2: SGHAT and FQNNGV. The CDR3 sequence is CASSWTSGVSSYEQYF. Here the CDR3 DNA reads TGTGCCAGCAGCTGGACTAGCGGGGTAAGCTCCTACGAGCAGTACTTC.

This rearrangement joins TRBV5-4 to TRBJ2-5; 8 nucleotides align to TRBD1. Germline V gene data show CDR1 as SGHNT and CDR2 as YYREEE (reference sequence). J lost 1 base, V lost 7 bases, and 9 bases had no gene match. The CDR3 loop spans 15 amino acids. The chain's CDR3 is CASARAGGVQETQYF. CDR3 in DNA: TGTGCCAGCGCACGGGCAGGGGGCGTCCAAGAGACCCAGTACTTC. Complete variable domain (other parts from reference TRBV5-4 and TRBJ2-5): ETGVTQSPTHLIKTRGQQVTLRCSSQSGHNTVSWYQQALGQGPQFIFQYYREEENGRGNFPPRFSGLQFPNYSSELNVNALELDDSALYLCASARAGGVQETQYFGPGTRLLVL.

The gene calls are TRBV28 and TRBJ1-1; D is undetermined. Trimming stripped 5 bases from V and 4 bases from J, with 8 bases between. CDR1 and CDR2 (germline): MDHEN, SYDVKM. The CDR3 spans 12 residues. DNA of the CDR3: TGTGCCAGCAGTAATCCTAGCACTGAAGCTTTCTTT. Translated, it gives CASSNPSTEAFF.

In this sample, this clone turned up once. This rearrangement joins TRBV7-2 to TRBJ2-3; TRBD2 matches 8 bases. The CDR3 runs 16 residues. V was pared by 1 base and J by 4 bases, with 7 bases of the junction left unmatched. Germline CDR1 reads SGHTA; CDR2 reads FQGNSA. CDR3 protein: CASSLVPSGLSDTQYF. CDR3 nucleotides: TGTGCCAGCAGCTTAGTTCCTAGCGGGCTATCAGATACGCAGTATTTT.

The rearrangement links TRBV5-4 to TRBJ2-2; 10 bases are a match to TRBD2. The V gene's germline CDR1 is SGHNT and CDR2 YYREEE (reference sequence). The J segment lost 5 bases and the V segment lost 2 bases, leaving 3 bases of the junction unmatched. The CDR3 has 15 residues. The CDR3 bases are TGTGCCAGCAGCTTCCTAGCGGGAGAAACCGGGGAGCTGTTTTTT. Protein product: CASSFLAGETGELFF.

The V gene is TRBV7-8, the J gene TRBJ2-3; D is unclear. V was cut by 5 bases and J by 2 bases, with 5 bases left in between. The CDR3 has 12 residues. The V gene's germline CDR1 is SGHVS and CDR2 FQNEAQ. The CDR3 nucleotides read TGTGCCAGCAGCCCCTACACAGATACGCAGTATTTT. Translation gives CASSPYTDTQYF.

This chain connects TRBV2 to TRBJ2-1; D gene unclear. Germline V gives CDR1 SNHLY, CDR2 FYNNEI. With 5 bases removed from V and 0 bases from J, the gap between germline ends came to 14 bases. This CDR3 contains 16 residues. DNA for the CDR3: TGTGCCAGCAGTCAACGGTGGTCCGGCTCCTACAATGAGCAGTTCTTC. Protein product: CASSQRWSGSYNEQFF.